The 7 T cell receptor beta chains listed next were all sequenced from one sample in a study of shared clonotypes between healthy human individuals. Only CD45RO-negative cells positively selected for CCR7 counted as naive CD8 cells, so terminally differentiated effector memory CD45RA+ cells were excluded. Clones were read by immunoSEQ multiplex PCR, and TCRdb kept only the in-frame ones, dropping some. The sample has about 2.1 million clones, about 93% seen once; the top ten hold over 1.5%. Specimen: naive CD8+ T cells from PBMCs. The receptors derive from a man aged 18 to 30 in good health. Some clones in this sample may be carry-over from other donors' samples.

In regard to this clone: The same CDR3 can be traced to other DNA sequences in this sample. The rearrangement uses TRBV27 and TRBJ2-7; possibly TRBD1 for D (5 bases). This CDR3 region has 14 residues. Trimming took 2 bases from V and 4 from J, leaving 12 bases between them. Germline CDR1 MNHEY, CDR2 SMNVEV (reference sequence). The CDR3 coding sequence is TGTGCCAGCAGTTTAGGGGCTAGGTCTTACGAGCAGTACTTC. It yields the protein CASSLGARSYEQYF.

This clone was picked up a small number of times. The rearrangement joins TRBV18 to TRBJ1-5; 7 positions agree with TRBD1. The CDR3 has 13 amino acids. Germline trimming cut 2 bases from V and 6 bases from J; bases unmatched to any gene: 1. Per germline, CDR1 KGHSH and CDR2 LQKENI. The CDR3 coding sequence is TGTGCCAGCTCACCAGGGGACAGTCAGCCCCAGCATTTT. This encodes CASSPGDSQPQHF.

The chain couples TRBV7-9 to TRBJ2-7; 9 bases agree with TRBD1. Per the germline V gene, CDR1 is SEHNR and CDR2 is FQNEAQ (reference sequence). Unmatched junction bases numbered 5, after V lost 5 bases and J lost 6 bases. The CDR3 length is 13 residues. DNA of the CDR3: TGTGCCAGCAGCCAGGACAGGGGAAGCGAGCAGTACTTC. Amino acid sequence: CASSQDRGSEQYF.

A remark on this clone: This sample includes further DNA sequences coding for the same CDR3. CDR3 sequence: CASSYSLGYEQYF. For the CDR3, the DNA is TGTGCCAGCAGTTACTCTTTGGGTTACGAGCAGTACTTC. This chain uses TRBV6-5 with TRBJ2-7; D unresolved. The ends were cut back, 0 bases at V and 4 bases at J, with 7 bases in the middle. From germline, CDR1 is MNHEY and CDR2 SVGAGI. The CDR3 sequence is 13 residues long.

V gene TRBV25-1 combines with J gene TRBJ2-5; 10 bases match TRBD2. The V gene end was trimmed by 5 bases and the J gene end by 0 bases; junction bases not matched to a gene: 12. Germline V gives CDR1 MGHDK, CDR2 SYGVNS. The CDR3 spans 18 residues. DNA of the CDR3: TGTGCCAGCAGTCCTAGTTGGAAGGGACTAGCGTACCAAGAGACCCAGTACTTC. Amino acid sequence: CASSPSWKGLAYQETQYF.

V and J are TRBV27 and TRBJ2-3, with 9 bases identical to TRBD1. The CDR3 spans 16 residues. With V trimmed by 2 bases and J by 4 bases, 7 bases remained unmatched. Germline CDR1 is MNHEY and CDR2 is SMNVEV (reference sequence). The CDR3 DNA sequence: TGTGCCAGCAGTTTACTCCAGGGACAGGGTGCAGATACGCAGTATTTT. Amino acids: CASSLLQGQGADTQYF.

The rearrangement links TRBV27 to TRBJ1-1, with D perhaps TRBD1 (6 bases). The germline CDR1 and CDR2 sequences are MNHEY and SMNVEV (reference sequence). This CDR3 region has 12 residues. V gave up 5 bases and J gave up 6 bases, with 10 bases separating them. CDR3 residues: CASSPQGSEAFF. The DNA for the CDR3 is TGTGCCAGCAGTCCACAGGGTTCTGAAGCTTTCTTT.